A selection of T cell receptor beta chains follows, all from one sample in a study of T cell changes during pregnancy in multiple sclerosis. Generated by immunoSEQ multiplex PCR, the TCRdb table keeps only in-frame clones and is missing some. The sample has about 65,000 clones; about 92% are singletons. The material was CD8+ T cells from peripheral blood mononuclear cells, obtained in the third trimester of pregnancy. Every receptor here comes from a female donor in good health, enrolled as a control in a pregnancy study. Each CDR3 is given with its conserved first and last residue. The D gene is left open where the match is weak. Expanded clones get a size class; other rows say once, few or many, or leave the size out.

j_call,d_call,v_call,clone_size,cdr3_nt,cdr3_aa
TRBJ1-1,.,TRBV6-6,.,TGTGCCAGCAACCAGGGTCTGGCTGAAGCTTTCTTT,CASNQGLAEAFF
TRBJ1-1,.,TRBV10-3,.,TGTGCCACCCGGTCGGGGGGGCCGGGGACTGAAGCTTTCTTT,CATRSGGPGTEAFF
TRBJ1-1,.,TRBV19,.,TGTGCCAGTAACTCCCTACCGGGCATGAGGGACACTGAAGCTTTCTTT,CASNSLPGMRDTEAFF
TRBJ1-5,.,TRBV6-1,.,TGTGCCAGCAGTGAACCGGCAGGGGTCCTAGGTTATAGCAATCAGCCCCAGCATTTT,CASSEPAGVLGYSNQPQHF
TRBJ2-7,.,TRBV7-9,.,TGTGCCAGCAGCTTAGTAGATTACGAGCAGTACTTC,CASSLVDYEQYF
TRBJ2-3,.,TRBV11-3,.,TGTGCCAGCAGCCCCGGGAGCACAGATACGCAGTATTTT,CASSPGSTDTQYF
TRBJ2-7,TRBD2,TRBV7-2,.,TGTGCCAGCAGCCCCCGGACTAGCGGCTACGAGCAGTACTTC,CASSPRTSGYEQYF
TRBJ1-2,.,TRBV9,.,TGTGCCAGCAGCCTCTCACAGGGAGGGAGCGGCTATGGCTACACCTTC,CASSLSQGGSGYGYTF
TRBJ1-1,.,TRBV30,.,TGTGCCCTGCTAGACCGAGAAGCTTTCTTT,CALLDREAFF
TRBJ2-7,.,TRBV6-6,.,TGTGCCAGCAGCTCTAATTACTACGAGCAGTACTTC,CASSSNYYEQYF
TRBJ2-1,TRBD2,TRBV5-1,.,TGCGCCAGCAGCCCCTGGACTAGCGGGGGGGATTACAATGAGCAGTTCTTC,CASSPWTSGGDYNEQFF
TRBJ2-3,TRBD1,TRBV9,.,TGTGCCAGCAGCGTAGTAGGGACAGGGTCCACAGATACGCAGTATTTT,CASSVVGTGSTDTQYF
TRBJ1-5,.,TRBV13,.,TGTGCCAGCAGCCTTACTGAGGGACAGCCCCAGCATTTT,CASSLTEGQPQHF
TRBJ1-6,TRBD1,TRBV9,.,TGTGCCAGCAGCCAGGGGGCACGCTCACCCCTCCACTTT,CASSQGARSPLHF
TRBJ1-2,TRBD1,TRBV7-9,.,TGTGCCAGCAGCTCCCGGGACAGGGATGGCTACACCTTC,CASSSRDRDGYTF
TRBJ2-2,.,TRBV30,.,TGTGCCTTCCAGGGTGCCGGGGAGCTGTTTTTT,CAFQGAGELFF
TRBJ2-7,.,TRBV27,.,TGTGCCAGCATAAGTTTAGGAGAAGACGAGCAGTACTTC,CASISLGEDEQYF
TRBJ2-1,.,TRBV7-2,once,TGTGCCAGCAGCCAGCGAGTAAACAATGAGCAGTTCTTC,CASSQRVNNEQFF
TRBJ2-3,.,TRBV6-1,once,TGTGCCAGCAGTGGCAGTATTATCAGCACAGATACGCAGTATTTT,CASSGSIISTDTQYF
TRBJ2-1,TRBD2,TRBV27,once,TGTGCCAGCAGTCTATCTAGCGGGGGGGCCGGCAATGAGCAGTTCTTC,CASSLSSGGAGNEQFF
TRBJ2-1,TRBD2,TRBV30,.,TGTGCCTGGACTAGCGGGGGGGGCGACAATGAGCAGTTCTTC,CAWTSGGGDNEQFF
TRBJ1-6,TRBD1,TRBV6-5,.,TGTGCCAGCAGCCGCGGGACAGGGGCGGATTCACCCCTCCACTTT,CASSRGTGADSPLHF
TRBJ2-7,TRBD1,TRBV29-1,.,TGCAGCGTTGAGGGACAGGGGACCGCCTACGAGCAGTACTTC,CSVEGQGTAYEQYF
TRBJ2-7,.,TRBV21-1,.,TGTGCCAGCAGCATAACTGCCCGGGGACAGGGGCTGGGGGAGCAGTACTTC,CASSITARGQGLGEQYF
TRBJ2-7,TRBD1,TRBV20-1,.,TGCACCTGGGACAGGGGTAACGAGCAGTACTTC,CTWDRGNEQYF